This TCR beta chain came from a study of blood T cell repertoires in COVID-19. CDR1 is DFQATT, CDR2 SNEGSKA, per germline (reference sequence). CDR3 length: 16 residues. V was pared by 3 bases and J by 0 bases, with 16 bases between. TCRdb keeps only in-frame clones here, not all; method: immunoSEQ multiplex PCR. Of approximately 110,000 clones listed, 90% are singletons. This receptor was taken from a human donor in a cohort sampled during active COVID-19. The chain carries TRBV20-1 and TRBJ2-3; weak D call: TRBD1 (6 bases). Source material: peripheral blood. In nucleotides, the CDR3 is TGCAGTGCTAGTTTTGGGGGCAGCAGAAGCACAGATACGCAGTATTTT. Residues: CSASFGGSRSTDTQYF.